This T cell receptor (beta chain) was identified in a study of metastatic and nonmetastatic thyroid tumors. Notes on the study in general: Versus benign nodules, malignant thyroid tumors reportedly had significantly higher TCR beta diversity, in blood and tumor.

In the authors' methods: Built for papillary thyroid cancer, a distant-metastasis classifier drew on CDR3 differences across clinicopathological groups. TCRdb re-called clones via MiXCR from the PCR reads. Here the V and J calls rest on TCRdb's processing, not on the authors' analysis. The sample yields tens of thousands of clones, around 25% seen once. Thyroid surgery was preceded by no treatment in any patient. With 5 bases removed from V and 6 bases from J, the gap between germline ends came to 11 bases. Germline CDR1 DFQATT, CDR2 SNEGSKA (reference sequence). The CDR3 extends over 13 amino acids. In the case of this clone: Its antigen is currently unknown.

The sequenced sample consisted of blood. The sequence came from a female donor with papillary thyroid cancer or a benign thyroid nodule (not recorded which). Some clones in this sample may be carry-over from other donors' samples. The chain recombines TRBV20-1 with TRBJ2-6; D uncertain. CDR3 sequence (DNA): TGCAGTGCTCCTAACCGTGTGGCCAACGTCCTGACTTTC. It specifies CSAPNRVANVLTF.